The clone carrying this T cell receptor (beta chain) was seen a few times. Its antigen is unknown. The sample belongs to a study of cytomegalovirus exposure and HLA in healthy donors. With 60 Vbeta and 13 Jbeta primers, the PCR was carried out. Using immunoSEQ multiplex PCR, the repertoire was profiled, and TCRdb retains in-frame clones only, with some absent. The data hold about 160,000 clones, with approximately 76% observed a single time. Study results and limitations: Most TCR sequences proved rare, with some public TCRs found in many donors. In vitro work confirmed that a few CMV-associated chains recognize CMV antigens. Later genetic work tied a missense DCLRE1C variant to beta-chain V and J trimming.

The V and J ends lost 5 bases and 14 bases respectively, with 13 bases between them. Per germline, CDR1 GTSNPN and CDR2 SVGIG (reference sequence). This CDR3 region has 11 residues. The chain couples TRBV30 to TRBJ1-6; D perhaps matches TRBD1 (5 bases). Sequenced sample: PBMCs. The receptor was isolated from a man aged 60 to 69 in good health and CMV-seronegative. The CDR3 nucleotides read TGTGCCTGGGACATTCGGGGGGCCCTCCACTTT. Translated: CAWDIRGALHF.